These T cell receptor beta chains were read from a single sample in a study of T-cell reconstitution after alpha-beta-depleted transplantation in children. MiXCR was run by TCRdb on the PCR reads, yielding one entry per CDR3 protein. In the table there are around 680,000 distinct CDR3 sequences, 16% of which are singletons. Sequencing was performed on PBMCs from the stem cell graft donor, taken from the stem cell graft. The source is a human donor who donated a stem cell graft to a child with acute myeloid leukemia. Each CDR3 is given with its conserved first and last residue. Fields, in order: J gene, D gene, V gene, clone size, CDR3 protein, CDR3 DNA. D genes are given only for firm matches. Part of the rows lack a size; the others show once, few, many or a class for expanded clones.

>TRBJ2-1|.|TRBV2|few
CASKSTLYNEQFF
TGTGCCAGCAAGAGTACCCTATACAATGAGCAGTTCTTC
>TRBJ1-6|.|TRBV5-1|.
CASSPEVQYNSPLHF
TGCGCCAGCAGCCCCGAAGTACAGTATAATTCACCCCTCCACTTT
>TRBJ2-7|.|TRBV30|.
CAWSGLREQYF
TGTGCCTGGAGTGGGCTGAGAGAGCAGTACTTC
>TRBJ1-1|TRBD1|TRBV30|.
CAWSQGQGATAAFF
TGTGCCTGGAGTCAAGGACAGGGAGCTACTGCAGCTTTCTTT
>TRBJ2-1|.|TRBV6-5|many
CASSYGTEQFF
TGTGCCAGCAGTTACGGTACTGAGCAGTTCTTC
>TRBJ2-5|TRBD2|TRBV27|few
CASSSWTSEGETQYF
TGTGCCAGCAGTTCCTGGACTAGCGAAGGGGAGACCCAGTACTTC
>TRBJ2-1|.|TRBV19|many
CATREGALHYNEQFF
TGTGCCACCCGCGAGGGAGCCCTCCACTACAATGAGCAGTTCTTC
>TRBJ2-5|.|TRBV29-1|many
CSGGQETQYF
TGCAGCGGGGGCCAAGAGACCCAGTACTTC
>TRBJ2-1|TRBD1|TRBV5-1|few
CASSLEPGQGWNEQFF
TGCGCCAGCAGCTTGGAACCGGGACAGGGTTGGAATGAGCAGTTCTTC
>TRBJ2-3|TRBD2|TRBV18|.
CASSPGLAGLSDTQYF
TGTGCCAGCTCACCGGGACTAGCGGGTCTATCGGATACGCAGTATTTT
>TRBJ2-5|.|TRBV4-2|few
CASSQGSRDGQETQYF
TGTGCCAGCAGCCAAGGTAGCCGGGACGGCCAAGAGACCCAGTACTTC
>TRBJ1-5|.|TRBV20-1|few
CSARESGQPQHF
TGCAGTGCTAGAGAATCAGGTCAGCCCCAGCATTTT
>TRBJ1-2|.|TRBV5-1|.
CASSLEGVLANYGYTF
TGCGCCAGCAGCTTGGAGGGGGTTCTTGCTAACTATGGCTACACCTTC
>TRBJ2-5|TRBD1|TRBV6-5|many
CASSYLQTGVGETQYF
TGTGCCAGCAGTTACCTTCAGACAGGGGTAGGGGAGACCCAGTACTTC
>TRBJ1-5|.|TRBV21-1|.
CASSGQGDYSNQPQHF
TGTGCCAGCTCAGGACAGGGAGATTATAGCAATCAGCCCCAGCATTTT
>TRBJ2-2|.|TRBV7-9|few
CASSLVRETGELFF
TGTGCCAGCAGCTTAGTCCGGGAAACTGGGGAGCTGTTTTTT
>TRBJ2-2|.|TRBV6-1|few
CASSPTTVPTGELFF
TGTGCCAGCAGTCCGACGACCGTCCCGACAGGGGAGCTGTTTTTT
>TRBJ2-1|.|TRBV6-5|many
CASSSLSANSYNEQFF
TGTGCCAGCAGTTCCCTCAGTGCGAACTCCTACAATGAGCAGTTCTTC
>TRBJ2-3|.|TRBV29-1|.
CSVVGRYTDTQYF
TGCAGCGTTGTTGGACGCTACACAGATACGCAGTATTTT
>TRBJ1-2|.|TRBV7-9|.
CASSLGNRVTYGYTF
TGTGCCAGCAGCTTAGGGAACAGGGTAACATATGGCTACACCTTC
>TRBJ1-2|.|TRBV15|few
CATSRDRGGLGRNYGYTF
TGTGCCACCAGCAGAGATCGTGGAGGGTTGGGTCGAAACTATGGCTACACCTTC
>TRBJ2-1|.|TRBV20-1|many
CSANPSGASSYNEQFF
TGCAGTGCTAACCCGAGCGGCGCCTCCTCCTACAATGAGCAGTTCTTC
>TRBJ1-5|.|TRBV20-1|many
CSARLFRDSNQPQHF
TGCAGTGCTAGACTGTTCCGTGATAGCAATCAGCCCCAGCATTTT
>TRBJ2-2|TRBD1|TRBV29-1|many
CSVEEGQGIGELFF
TGCAGCGTTGAAGAGGGACAGGGTATCGGGGAGCTGTTTTTT
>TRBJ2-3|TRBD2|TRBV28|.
CASRSLAGVTDTQYF
TGTGCCAGCAGATCTCTAGCGGGGGTGACAGATACGCAGTATTTT
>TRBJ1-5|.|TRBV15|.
CATSRDLGLLQPQHF
TGTGCCACCAGCAGAGATTTGGGACTTCTCCAGCCCCAGCATTTT
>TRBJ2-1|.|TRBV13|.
CASSLDRRSYNEQFF
TGTGCCAGCAGTCTGGACAGACGCTCCTACAATGAGCAGTTCTTC
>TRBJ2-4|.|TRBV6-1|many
CASSEVFRASRRNIQYF
TGTGCCAGCAGTGAAGTGTTTCGGGCCTCGCGACGAAACATTCAGTACTTC
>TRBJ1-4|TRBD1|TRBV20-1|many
CSADRGQDEKLFF
TGCAGTGCCGACAGGGGGCAGGATGAAAAACTGTTTTTT
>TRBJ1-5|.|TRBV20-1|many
CSASGQGNQPQHF
TGCAGTGCTAGTGGTCAGGGAAATCAGCCCCAGCATTTT
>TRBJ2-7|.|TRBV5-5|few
CASSDGWGTSSQQYF
TGTGCCAGCAGTGACGGGTGGGGGACCTCTTCCCAGCAGTACTTC
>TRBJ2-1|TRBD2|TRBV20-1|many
CSAAQAGAPYNEQFF
TGCAGTGCCGCCCAAGCGGGGGCTCCCTACAATGAGCAGTTCTTC
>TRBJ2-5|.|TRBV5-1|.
CASGQWQETQYF
TGCGCCAGTGGTCAGTGGCAAGAGACCCAGTACTTC
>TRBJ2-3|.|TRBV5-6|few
CASSFQSTDTQYF
TGTGCCAGCAGCTTTCAGTCAACAGATACGCAGTATTTT
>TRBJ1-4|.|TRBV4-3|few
CASSQEVEGKLFF
TGCGCCAGCAGCCAAGAAGTGGAGGGAAAACTGTTTTTT
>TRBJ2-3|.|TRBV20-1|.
CSATGGVADTQYF
TGCAGTGCTACTGGGGGAGTGGCAGATACGCAGTATTTT
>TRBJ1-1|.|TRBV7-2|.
CASSAFANTEAFF
TGTGCCAGCAGCGCGTTCGCGAACACTGAAGCTTTCTTT
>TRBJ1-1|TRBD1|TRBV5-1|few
CASSLRDRVNTEAFF
TGCGCCAGCAGCTTGCGGGACAGGGTTAACACTGAAGCTTTCTTT
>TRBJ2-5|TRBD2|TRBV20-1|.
CSAHPPRGGEGGVTQYF
TGCAGTGCTCACCCCCCGCGGGGGGGTGAGGGGGGTGTGACCCAGTACTTC
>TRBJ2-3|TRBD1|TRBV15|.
CATERTGHSTDTQYF
TGTGCCACCGAACGGACAGGACATAGCACAGATACGCAGTATTTT
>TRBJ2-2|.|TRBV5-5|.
CASSLLDTANTGELFF
TGTGCCAGCAGCTTGCTGGACACCGCGAACACCGGGGAGCTGTTTTTT
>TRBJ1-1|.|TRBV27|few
CASSPQGRMNTEAFF
TGTGCCAGCAGTCCGCAGGGCCGCATGAACACTGAAGCTTTCTTT
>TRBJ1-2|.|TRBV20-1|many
CSAREEPLVGYTF
TGCAGTGCTAGAGAAGAGCCGCTGGTTGGCTACACCTTC
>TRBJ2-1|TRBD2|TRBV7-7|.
CASSSGLADHNEQFF
TGTGCCAGCAGCTCGGGACTAGCGGACCACAATGAGCAGTTCTTC
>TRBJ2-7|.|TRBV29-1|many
CSVDGGGIYEQYF
TGCAGCGTTGACGGAGGGGGGATCTACGAGCAGTACTTC
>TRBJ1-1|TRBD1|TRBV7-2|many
CASTLGTANTEAFF
TGTGCCAGCACCTTAGGGACAGCGAACACTGAAGCTTTCTTT
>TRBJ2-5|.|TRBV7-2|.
CASSLGGAGFQETQYF
TGTGCCAGCAGCTTGGGGGGGGCAGGGTTCCAAGAGACCCAGTACTTC
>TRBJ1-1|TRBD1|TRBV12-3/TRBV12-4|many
CASSLGQGEAGTEAFF
TGTGCCAGCAGTTTGGGACAGGGAGAAGCGGGCACTGAAGCTTTCTTT
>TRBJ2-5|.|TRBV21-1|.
CASSKVGGRETQYF
TGTGCCAGCAGCAAAGTAGGGGGGCGGGAGACCCAGTACTTC
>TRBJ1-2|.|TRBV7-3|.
CASSLTGAGVKVNGYTF
TGTGCCAGCAGCTTAACGGGCGCGGGTGTGAAGGTCAATGGCTACACCTTC
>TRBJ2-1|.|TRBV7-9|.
CASSTVGNEQFF
TGTGCCAGCAGCACAGTGGGCAATGAGCAGTTCTTC